Each of the 20 T cell receptor beta chains below was sequenced from the same sample in a study of blood T cell repertoires in COVID-19. The method was immunoSEQ multiplex PCR; TCRdb's version includes in-frame clones alone and lacks a portion of them. The repertoire consists of hundreds of thousands of clones, with approximately 88% occurring once and the leading ten covering 4%. Input material: peripheral blood. These receptors came from a woman aged 50 to 60 with active or convalescent COVID-19.

The chain links TRBV30 to TRBJ1-4; D is unclear. V was clipped by 8 bases and J by 7 bases, with 8 bases between them. The length of the CDR3 is 10 residues. Germline-derived CDR1 and CDR2 are GTSNPN and SVGIG (reference sequence). The chain's CDR3 is CAGRGEKLFF. In nucleotides, the CDR3 is TGTGCCGGGCGGGGTGAAAAACTGTTTTTT.

Worth noting for this clone: One end of the junction is discordant with germline, which a read error may explain. The chain employs TRBV16 and TRBJ2-7; D unclear. Germline V gene data show CDR1 as KGHSY and CDR2 as FQNENV. This CDR3 contains 15 residues. CDR3 nucleotide sequence: TGTGCCAACAGCCAATCTCAGAAAATACGCCACGAGCAGTACTTC. The encoded protein is CANSQSQKIRHEQYF.

In regard to this clone: The sample holds other DNA sequences that translate to the same CDR3. The rearrangement uses TRBV11-2 and TRBJ1-5; a weak D match, TRBD1 (5 bases). V lost 3 bases and J lost 1, with 10 bases in between. The CDR3 spans 15 residues. The germline V gene has CDR1 SGHAT and CDR2 FQNNGV. CDR3 in DNA: TGTGCCAGCAGCTTGGGGGGTTTAAGCAATCAGCCCCAGCATTTT. It encodes CASSLGGLSNQPQHF.

V usage is TRBV10-3 and J usage is TRBJ1-5; TRBD1 aligns across 7 bases. Looked up from germline, CDR1 is ENHRY and CDR2 is SYGVKD. J lost 3 bases, V lost 10 bases, and 6 bases had no gene match. The CDR3 sequence is 13 residues long. CDR3 sequence (DNA): TGTGCCACTCGACAGGGAAACAATCAGCCCCAGCATTTT. Protein sequence: CATRQGNNQPQHF.

The V call is TRBV9, the J call TRBJ2-7; TRBD2 aligns across 9 bases. CDR1 is SGDLS and CDR2 is YYNGEE in the germline V gene. The CDR3 consists of 16 residues. The V segment lost 0 bases and the J segment 7 bases; nucleotides outside the gene matches: 11. The CDR3 nucleotides are TGTGCCAGCAGCGTAGCCGGGGAGGGGACTAGCAATGAGCAGTACTTC. It encodes CASSVAGEGTSNEQYF.

The chain has TRBV5-5 and TRBJ1-5, with a tentative D call TRBD1 (6 bases). Trimming removed 4 bases at V and 0 bases at J, with 8 bases between. Per germline, CDR1 SGHKS and CDR2 YYEKEE (reference sequence). The CDR3 contains 14 residues. DNA for the CDR3: TGTGCCAGCAGCCAGGGGCCTAGCAATCAGCCCCAGCATTTT. It yields the protein CASSQGPSNQPQHF.

This clone has a single count. The V and J genes are TRBV7-9 and TRBJ1-1; unclear D gene. CDR3 length: 14 amino acids. Germline-derived CDR1 and CDR2 are SEHNR and FQNEAQ (reference sequence). The V end was cut by 5 bases, the J end by 0 bases, with 10 bases between. CDR3 nucleotide sequence: TGTGCCAGCAGCGCAGTCGAGGTGAACACTGAAGCTTTCTTT. Translated: CASSAVEVNTEAFF.

The CDR3: CASSPRTQSSGNTIYF. The CDR3 nucleotides read TGTGCCAGCAGCCCGAGGACACAAAGCTCTGGAAACACCATATATTTT. The V gene is TRBV3-1 (or the pseudogene TRBV3-2), the J gene TRBJ1-3, with D perhaps matching TRBD1 (5 bases). The CDR3 sequence is 16 residues long. V was cut by 4 bases and J by 0 bases, with 13 bases left in between. The germline CDR1 and CDR2 sequences are LGHDT and YNNKEL (reference sequence).

The chain uses TRBV19 and TRBJ1-2; TRBD1 matches 7 bases. This CDR3 region has 16 residues. Germline CDR1 LNHDA, CDR2 SQIVND (reference sequence). J was trimmed by 4 bases and V by 5 bases; bases with no gene match: 13. The DNA of the CDR3 is TGTGCCAGTAGTTCTCGAGCCGGGACAGAAACCTATGGCTACACCTTC. Its protein product is CASSSRAGTETYGYTF.

The CDR3 is CATSDTDRAGETQYF. In DNA, the CDR3 is TGTGCCACCAGTGATACGGACAGGGCCGGGGAGACCCAGTACTTC. This sequence joins TRBV24-1 and TRBJ2-5; the match to TRBD1 covers 8 bases. Germline loops: CDR1 KGHDR, CDR2 SFDVKD. This CDR3 has 15 residues. The ends lost 3 bases at V and 5 bases at J; junction bases unmatched: 7.

The rearrangement links TRBV20-1 to TRBJ2-7; TRBD1 matches 8 bases. The CDR3 has 11 residues. CDR1 and CDR2 (germline): DFQATT, SNEGSKA (reference sequence). The CDR3 DNA follows: TGCAGCCCAGGGGGCGGCTACGAGCAGTACTTC. It encodes CSPGGGYEQYF.

This sequence joins TRBV27 and TRBJ2-3, with 10 nucleotides matching TRBD2. Germline CDR1 reads MNHEY; CDR2 reads SMNVEV (reference sequence). V was clipped by 5 bases and J by 2 bases; unmatched bases: 4. This CDR3 region has 15 residues. The CDR3: CASSTSGAFTDTQYF. CDR3 sequence (DNA): TGTGCCAGCAGTACTAGCGGGGCCTTCACAGATACGCAGTATTTT.

The chain is built from TRBV7-2 and TRBJ2-2; D is perhaps TRBD2 (6 bases). V lost 1 base, J lost 1 base, and 10 bases lay in between. This CDR3 region has 16 residues. Per germline, CDR1 SGHTA and CDR2 FQGNSA. The CDR3 protein is CASSLELGGNTGELFF. The CDR3 bases are TGTGCCAGCAGCTTAGAATTGGGGGGGAACACCGGGGAGCTGTTTTTT.

This clone was observed a few times. The sample contains more than one DNA sequence encoding this CDR3. The chain uses TRBV29-1 and TRBJ1-1, with 10 nucleotides matching TRBD1. This CDR3 is built from 13 residues. Germline trimming cut 4 bases from V and 4 bases from J; bases unmatched to any gene: 3. The V gene's germline CDR1 is SQVTM and CDR2 ANQGSEA. For the CDR3, the DNA is TGCAGCGTTGCGGGACAGGGGATCACTGAAGCTTTCTTT. It translates to CSVAGQGITEAFF.

The rearrangement joins TRBV19 to TRBJ1-6; the D is unclear. The germline V gene has CDR1 LNHDA and CDR2 SQIVND (reference sequence). The CDR3 sequence is 16 residues long. V lost 8 bases, J lost 0 bases, and 14 bases lay in between. CDR3 nucleotides: TGTGCCAGTTCGACATCGTTCAGCTCCTATAATTCACCCCTCCACTTT. This translates into CASSTSFSSYNSPLHF. The complete variable domain, with remaining parts taken from reference TRBV19 and TRBJ1-6, reads DGGITQSPKYLFRKEGQNVTLSCEQNLNHDAMYWYRQDPGQGLRLIYYSQIVNDFQKGDIAEGYSVSREKKESFPLTVTSAQKNPTAFYLCASSTSFSSYNSPLHFGNGTRLTVT.

The CDR3 region has the DNA TGTGCCAGCAGCTTGGCGCTAGCGGGAATAAAAGAGACCCAGTACTTC. As protein: CASSLALAGIKETQYF. The chain uses TRBV5-4 and TRBJ2-5; 9 bases line up with TRBD2. The V gene's germline CDR1 is SGHNT and CDR2 YYREEE (reference sequence). V lost 0 bases, J lost 3 bases, and 6 bases stayed unmatched. This CDR3 spans 16 amino acids. Full variable domain (missing parts from reference TRBV5-4 and TRBJ2-5): ETGVTQSPTHLIKTRGQQVTLRCSSQSGHNTVSWYQQALGQGPQFIFQYYREEENGRGNFPPRFSGLQFPNYSSELNVNALELDDSALYLCASSLALAGIKETQYFGPGTRLLVL.

The rearrangement uses TRBV20-1 and TRBJ2-7; the D gene is possibly TRBD2 (5 bases). V lost 6 bases and J 0 bases, leaving 21 bases between the germline ends. This CDR3 contains 16 residues. Germline CDR1 DFQATT, CDR2 SNEGSKA (reference sequence). The CDR3 nucleotides read TGCAGTGCGAGTCCCACCAGGACTGAACTCTCCTACGAGCAGTACTTC. The encoded protein is CSASPTRTELSYEQYF.

The chain couples TRBV7-2 to TRBJ1-6; 7 bases map to TRBD1. The trim removed 5 bases at V and 0 bases at J, leaving 7 bases unmatched. The CDR3 is 17 residues long. CDR1 and CDR2 (germline): SGHTA, FQGNSA. The CDR3: CASSTVTGSSYNSPLHF. CDR3 in DNA: TGTGCCAGCAGCACAGTGACAGGGAGCTCCTATAATTCACCCCTCCACTTT.

V is TRBV7-3 and J is TRBJ2-5; 7 nucleotides agree with TRBD2. J gave up 6 bases and V 3 bases, and 10 bases lay outside the gene matches. The CDR3 spans 15 residues. Germline lookup yields CDR1 SGHTA and CDR2 FQGTGA. The CDR3 loop reads CASSFQAGWDQTQYF. The DNA for the CDR3 is TGTGCCAGCAGCTTCCAAGCGGGGTGGGACCAGACCCAGTACTTC.

The chain is built from TRBV29-1 and TRBJ1-2; TRBD1 matches at 10 bases. V gave up 4 bases and J gave up 4 bases; unmatched junction bases: 6. Germline V CDR1 and CDR2: SQVTM, ANQGSEA. The CDR3 length is 14 residues. CDR3 nucleotides: TGCAGCGTTGGGACAGGGGGATTTGGCTATGGCTACACCTTC. Translated, it gives CSVGTGGFGYGYTF.